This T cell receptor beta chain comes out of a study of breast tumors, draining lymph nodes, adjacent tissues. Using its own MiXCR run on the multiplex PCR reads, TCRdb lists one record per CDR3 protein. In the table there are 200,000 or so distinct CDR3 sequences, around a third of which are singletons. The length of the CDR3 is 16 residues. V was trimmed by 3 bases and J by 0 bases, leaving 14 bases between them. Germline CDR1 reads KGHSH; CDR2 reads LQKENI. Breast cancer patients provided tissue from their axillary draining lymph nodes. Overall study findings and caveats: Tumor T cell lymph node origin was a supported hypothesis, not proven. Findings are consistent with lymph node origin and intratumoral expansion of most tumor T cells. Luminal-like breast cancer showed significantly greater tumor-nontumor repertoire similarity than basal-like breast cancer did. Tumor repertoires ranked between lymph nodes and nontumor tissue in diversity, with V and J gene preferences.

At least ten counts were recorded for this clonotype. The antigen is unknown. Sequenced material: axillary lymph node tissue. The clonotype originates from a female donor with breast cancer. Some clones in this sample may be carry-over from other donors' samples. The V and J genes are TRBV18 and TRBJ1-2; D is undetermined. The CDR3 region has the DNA TGTGCCAGCTCACCTGGCCGGAACAGAGCTAACTATGGCTACACCTTC. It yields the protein CASSPGRNRANYGYTF.